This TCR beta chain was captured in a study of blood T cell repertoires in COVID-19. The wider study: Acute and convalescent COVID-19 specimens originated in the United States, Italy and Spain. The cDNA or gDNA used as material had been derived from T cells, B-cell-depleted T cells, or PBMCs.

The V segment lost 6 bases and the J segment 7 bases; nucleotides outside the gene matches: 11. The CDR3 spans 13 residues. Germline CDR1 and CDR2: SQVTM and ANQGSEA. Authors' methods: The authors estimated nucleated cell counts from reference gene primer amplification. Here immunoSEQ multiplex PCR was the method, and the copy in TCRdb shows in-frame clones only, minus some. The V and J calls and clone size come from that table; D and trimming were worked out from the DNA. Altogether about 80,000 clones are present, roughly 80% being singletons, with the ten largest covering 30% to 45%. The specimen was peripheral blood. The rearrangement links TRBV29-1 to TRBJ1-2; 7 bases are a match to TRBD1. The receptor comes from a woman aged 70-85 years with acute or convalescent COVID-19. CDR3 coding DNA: TGCAGCGTGAGCCAGGGGGTACTACGTGGCTACACCTTC. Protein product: CSVSQGVLRGYTF.